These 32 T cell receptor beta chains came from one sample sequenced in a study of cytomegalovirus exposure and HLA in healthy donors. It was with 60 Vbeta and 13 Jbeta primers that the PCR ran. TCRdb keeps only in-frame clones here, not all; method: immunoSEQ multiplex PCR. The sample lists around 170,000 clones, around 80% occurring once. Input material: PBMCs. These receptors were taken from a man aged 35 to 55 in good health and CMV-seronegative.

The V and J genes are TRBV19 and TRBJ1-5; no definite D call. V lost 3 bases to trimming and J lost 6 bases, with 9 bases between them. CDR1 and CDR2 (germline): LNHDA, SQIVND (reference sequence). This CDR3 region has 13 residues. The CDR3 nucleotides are TGTGCCAGTAGTATCGGCGGGAGTCAGCCCCAGCATTTT. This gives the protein CASSIGGSQPQHF. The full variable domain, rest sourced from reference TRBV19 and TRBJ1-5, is DGGITQSPKYLFRKEGQNVTLSCEQNLNHDAMYWYRQDPGQGLRLIYYSQIVNDFQKGDIAEGYSVSREKKESFPLTVTSAQKNPTAFYLCASSIGGSQPQHFGDGTRLSIL.

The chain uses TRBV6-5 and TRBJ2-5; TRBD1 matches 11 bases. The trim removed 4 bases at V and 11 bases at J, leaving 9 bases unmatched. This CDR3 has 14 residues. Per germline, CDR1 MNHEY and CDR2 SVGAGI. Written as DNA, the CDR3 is TGTGCCAGCAGTTCTGGACAGGGGGCTCGGGAGCAGTACTTC. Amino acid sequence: CASSSGQGAREQYF.

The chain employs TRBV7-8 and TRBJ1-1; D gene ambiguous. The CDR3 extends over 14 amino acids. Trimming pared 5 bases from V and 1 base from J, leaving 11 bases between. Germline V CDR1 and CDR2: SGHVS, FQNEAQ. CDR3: CASSRETQNTEAFF. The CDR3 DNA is TGTGCCAGCAGCAGGGAGACTCAGAACACTGAAGCTTTCTTT.

CDR3 DNA: TGCGCCAGCAGCCCAACAGGGGAGAACACTGAAGCTTTCTTT. Residues: CASSPTGENTEAFF. The chain employs TRBV5-1 and TRBJ1-1, with 7 bases identical to TRBD1. The CDR3 totals 14 residues. From germline, CDR1 is SGHRS and CDR2 YFSETQ. V shed 4 bases, J shed 1 base, and the junction held 4 bases outside the gene matches. The full variable domain, its missing parts supplied by reference TRBV5-1 and TRBJ1-1, is KAGVTQTPRYLIKTRGQQVTLSCSPISGHRSVSWYQQTPGQGLQFLFEYFSETQRNKGNFPGRFSGRQFSNSRSEMNVSTLELGDSALYLCASSPTGENTEAFFGQGTRLTVV.

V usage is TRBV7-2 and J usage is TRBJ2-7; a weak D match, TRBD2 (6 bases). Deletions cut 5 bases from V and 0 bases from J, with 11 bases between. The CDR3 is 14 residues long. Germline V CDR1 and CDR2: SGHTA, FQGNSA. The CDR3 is CASSQVGGSYEQYF. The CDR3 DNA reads TGTGCCAGCAGCCAAGTGGGGGGCTCCTACGAGCAGTACTTC.

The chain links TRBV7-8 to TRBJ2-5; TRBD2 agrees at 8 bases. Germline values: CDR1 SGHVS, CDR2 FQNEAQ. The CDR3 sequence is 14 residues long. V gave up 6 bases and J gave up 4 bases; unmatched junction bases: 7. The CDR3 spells CASSSVAGSETQYF. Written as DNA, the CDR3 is TGTGCCAGCAGTTCGGTAGCGGGGTCAGAGACCCAGTACTTC. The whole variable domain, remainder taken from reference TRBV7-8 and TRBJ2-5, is GAGVSQSPRYKVAKRGQDVALRCDPISGHVSLFWYQQALGQGPEFLTYFQNEAQLDKSGLPSDRFFAERPEGSVSTLKIQRTQQEDSAVYLCASSSVAGSETQYFGPGTRLLVL.

In DNA form, the CDR3 reads TGTGCCACCAGCAGAGGAGCGGGGGGCCGAGGGCAGCCCCAGCATTTT. Protein sequence: CATSRGAGGRGQPQHF. The chain uses TRBV15 and TRBJ1-5, with a tentative D call TRBD1 (6 bases). V lost 1 base to trimming and J lost 7 bases, with 17 bases between them. The CDR3 length is 16 residues. CDR1 and CDR2 (germline): LNHNV, YYDKDF (reference sequence).

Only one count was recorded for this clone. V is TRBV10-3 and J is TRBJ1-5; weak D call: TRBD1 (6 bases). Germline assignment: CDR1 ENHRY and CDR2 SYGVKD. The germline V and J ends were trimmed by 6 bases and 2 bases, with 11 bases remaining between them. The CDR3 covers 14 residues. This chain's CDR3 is CAISLSGGNQPQHF. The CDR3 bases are TGTGCCATCAGCCTTTCAGGGGGCAATCAGCCCCAGCATTTT.

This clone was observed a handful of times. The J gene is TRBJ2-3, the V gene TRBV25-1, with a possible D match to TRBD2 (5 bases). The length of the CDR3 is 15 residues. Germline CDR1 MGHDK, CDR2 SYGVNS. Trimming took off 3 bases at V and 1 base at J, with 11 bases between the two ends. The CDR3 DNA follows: TGTGCCAGCAGTGATCACGACGGGGGCACAGATACGCAGTATTTT. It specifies CASSDHDGGTDTQYF.

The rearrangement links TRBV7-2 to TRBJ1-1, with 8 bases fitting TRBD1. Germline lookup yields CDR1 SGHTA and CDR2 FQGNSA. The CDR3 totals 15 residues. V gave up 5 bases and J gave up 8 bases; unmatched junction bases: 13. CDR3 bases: TGTGCCAGCAGCATAAACAGGGGGATGTTAACCGAAGCTTTCTTT. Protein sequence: CASSINRGMLTEAFF.

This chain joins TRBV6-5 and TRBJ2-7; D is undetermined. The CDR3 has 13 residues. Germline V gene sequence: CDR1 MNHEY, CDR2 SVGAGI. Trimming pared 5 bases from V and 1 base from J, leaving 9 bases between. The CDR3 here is CASSRDVSYEQYF. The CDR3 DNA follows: TGTGCCAGCAGTCGAGATGTGTCCTACGAGCAGTACTTC.

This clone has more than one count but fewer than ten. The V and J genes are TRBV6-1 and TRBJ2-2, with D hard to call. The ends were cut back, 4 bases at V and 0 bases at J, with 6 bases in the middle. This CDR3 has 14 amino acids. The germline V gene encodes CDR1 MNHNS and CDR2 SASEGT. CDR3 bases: TGTGCCAGCAGTGGACTCGCGAACACCGGGGAGCTGTTTTTT. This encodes CASSGLANTGELFF.

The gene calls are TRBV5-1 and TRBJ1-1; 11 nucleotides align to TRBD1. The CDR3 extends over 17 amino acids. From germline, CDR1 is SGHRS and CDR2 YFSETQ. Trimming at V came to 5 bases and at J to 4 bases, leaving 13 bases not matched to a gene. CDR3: CASSSGTGGGLATEAFF. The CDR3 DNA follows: TGCGCCAGCAGTTCCGGGACAGGGGGAGGGTTGGCCACTGAAGCTTTCTTT.

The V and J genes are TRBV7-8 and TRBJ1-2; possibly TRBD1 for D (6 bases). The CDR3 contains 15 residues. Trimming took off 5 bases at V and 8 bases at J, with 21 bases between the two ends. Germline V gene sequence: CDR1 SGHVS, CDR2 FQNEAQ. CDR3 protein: CASSPLQGPSGGYTF. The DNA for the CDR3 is TGTGCCAGCAGCCCCTTACAGGGCCCCTCAGGAGGCTACACCTTC.

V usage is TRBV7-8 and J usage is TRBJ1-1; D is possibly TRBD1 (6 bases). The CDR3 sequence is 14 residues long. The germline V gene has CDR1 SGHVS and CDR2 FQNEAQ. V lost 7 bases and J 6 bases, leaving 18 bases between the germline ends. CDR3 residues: CASTKRGGAPEAFF. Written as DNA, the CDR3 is TGTGCCAGCACCAAAAGGGGGGGGGCCCCTGAAGCTTTCTTT.

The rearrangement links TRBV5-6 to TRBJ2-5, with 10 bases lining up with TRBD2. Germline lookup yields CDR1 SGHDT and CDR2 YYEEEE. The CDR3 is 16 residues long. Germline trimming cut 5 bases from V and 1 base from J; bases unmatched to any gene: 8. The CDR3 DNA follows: TGTGCCAGCAGTCCACTTAGCGGGAGGCCCCAAGAGACCCAGTACTTC. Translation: CASSPLSGRPQETQYF.

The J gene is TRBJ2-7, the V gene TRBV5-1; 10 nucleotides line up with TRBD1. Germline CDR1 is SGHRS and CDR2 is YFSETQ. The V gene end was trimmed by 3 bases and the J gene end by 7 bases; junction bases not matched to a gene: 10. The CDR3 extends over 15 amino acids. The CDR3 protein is CASSSTGQGKGEQYF. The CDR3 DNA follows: TGCGCCAGCAGCTCCACGGGACAGGGGAAAGGGGAGCAGTACTTC.

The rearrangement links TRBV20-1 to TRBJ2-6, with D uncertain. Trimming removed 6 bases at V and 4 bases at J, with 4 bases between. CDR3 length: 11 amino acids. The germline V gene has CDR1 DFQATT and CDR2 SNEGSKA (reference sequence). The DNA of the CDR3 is TGCAGTGCAGCCGGGGCCAACGTCCTGACTTTC. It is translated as CSAAGANVLTF.

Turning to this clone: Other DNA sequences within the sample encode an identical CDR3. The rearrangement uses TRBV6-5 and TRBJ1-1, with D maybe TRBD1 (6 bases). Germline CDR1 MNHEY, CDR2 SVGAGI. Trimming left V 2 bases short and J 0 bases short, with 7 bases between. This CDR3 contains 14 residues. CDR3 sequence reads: CASSYDRLNTEAFF. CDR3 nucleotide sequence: TGTGCCAGCAGTTACGACAGGCTGAACACTGAAGCTTTCTTT.

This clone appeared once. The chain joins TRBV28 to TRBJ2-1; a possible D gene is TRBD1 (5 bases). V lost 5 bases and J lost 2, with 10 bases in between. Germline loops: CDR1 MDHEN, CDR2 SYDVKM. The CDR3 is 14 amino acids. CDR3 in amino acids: CASSLRETYNEQFF. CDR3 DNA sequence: TGTGCCAGCAGTCTCAGGGAAACCTACAATGAGCAGTTCTTC.

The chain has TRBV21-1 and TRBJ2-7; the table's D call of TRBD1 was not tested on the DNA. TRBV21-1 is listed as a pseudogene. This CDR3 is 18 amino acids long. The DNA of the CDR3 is TGTGCCAGCAGCAAAGTTCCGGGACAGGGGCCGCTAGATTACGAGCAGTACTTC. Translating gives CASSKVPGQGPLDYEQYF.

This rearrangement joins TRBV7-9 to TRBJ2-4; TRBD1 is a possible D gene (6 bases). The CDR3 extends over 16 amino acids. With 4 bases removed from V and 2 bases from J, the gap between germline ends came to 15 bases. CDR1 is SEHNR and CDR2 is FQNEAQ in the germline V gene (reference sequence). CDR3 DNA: TGTGCCAGCAGCTCATATGGACAGAGAACCAAAAACATTCAGTACTTC. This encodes CASSSYGQRTKNIQYF.

The CDR3 DNA sequence: TGTGCCAGCAGCCCGGGACTAGCGGCATACAATGAGCAGTTCTTC. It yields the protein CASSPGLAAYNEQFF. The genes are TRBV7-8 and TRBJ2-1; TRBD2 matches 11 bases. Germline V lookup: CDR1 SGHVS, CDR2 FQNEAQ. The V segment lost 5 bases and the J segment 4 bases; nucleotides outside the gene matches: 4. This CDR3 has 15 amino acids.

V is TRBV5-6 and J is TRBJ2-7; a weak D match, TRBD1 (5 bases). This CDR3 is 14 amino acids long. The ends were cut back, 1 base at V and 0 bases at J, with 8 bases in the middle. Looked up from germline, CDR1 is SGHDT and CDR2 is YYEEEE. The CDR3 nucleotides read TGTGCCAGCAGCTTGACAGGTCGCTCCTACGAGCAGTACTTC. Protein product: CASSLTGRSYEQYF.

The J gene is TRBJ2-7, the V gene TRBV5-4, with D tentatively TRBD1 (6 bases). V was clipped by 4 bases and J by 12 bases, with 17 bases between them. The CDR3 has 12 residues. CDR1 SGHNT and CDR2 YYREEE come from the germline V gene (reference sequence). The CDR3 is CASSPDSSTRYF. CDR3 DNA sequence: TGTGCCAGCAGCCCGGACAGTAGTACCAGGTACTTC.

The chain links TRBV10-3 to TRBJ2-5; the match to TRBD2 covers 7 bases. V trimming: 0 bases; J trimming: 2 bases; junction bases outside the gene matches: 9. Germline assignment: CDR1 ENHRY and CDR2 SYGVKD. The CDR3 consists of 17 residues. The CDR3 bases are TGTGCCATCAGTGAGTCGAGTGGGGGAGGGATTCAAGAGACCCAGTACTTC. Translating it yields CAISESSGGGIQETQYF.

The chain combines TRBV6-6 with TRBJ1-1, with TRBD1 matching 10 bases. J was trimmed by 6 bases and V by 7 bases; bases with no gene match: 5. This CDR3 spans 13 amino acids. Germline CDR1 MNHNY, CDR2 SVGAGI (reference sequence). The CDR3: CASTGTGVPEAFF. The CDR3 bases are TGTGCCAGCACCGGGACAGGGGTCCCTGAAGCTTTCTTT.

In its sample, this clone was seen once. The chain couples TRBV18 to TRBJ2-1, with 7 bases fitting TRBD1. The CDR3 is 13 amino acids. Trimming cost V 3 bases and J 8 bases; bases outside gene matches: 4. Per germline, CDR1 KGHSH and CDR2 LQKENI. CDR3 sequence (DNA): TGTGCCAGCTCACCCGGGACAGTTGATGAGCAGTTCTTC. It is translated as CASSPGTVDEQFF.

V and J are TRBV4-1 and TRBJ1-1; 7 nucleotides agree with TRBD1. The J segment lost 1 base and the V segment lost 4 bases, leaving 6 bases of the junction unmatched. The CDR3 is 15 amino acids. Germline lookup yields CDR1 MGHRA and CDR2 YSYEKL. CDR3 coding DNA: TGCGCCAGCAGCCCCAACAGGGGCCCGAACACTGAAGCTTTCTTT. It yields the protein CASSPNRGPNTEAFF.

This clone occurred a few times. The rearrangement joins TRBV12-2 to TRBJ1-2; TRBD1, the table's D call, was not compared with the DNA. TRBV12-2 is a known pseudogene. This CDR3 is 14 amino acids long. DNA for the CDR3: TGTGCAAGTCCCCTACAGGGGGCTAACTATGGCTACACCTTC. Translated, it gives CASPLQGANYGYTF.

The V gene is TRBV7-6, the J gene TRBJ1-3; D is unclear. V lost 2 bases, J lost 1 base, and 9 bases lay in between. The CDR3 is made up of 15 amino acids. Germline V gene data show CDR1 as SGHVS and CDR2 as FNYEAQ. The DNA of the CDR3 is TGTGCCAGCAGCTTACCGCCGGGGTCTGGAAACACCATATATTTT. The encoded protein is CASSLPPGSGNTIYF.

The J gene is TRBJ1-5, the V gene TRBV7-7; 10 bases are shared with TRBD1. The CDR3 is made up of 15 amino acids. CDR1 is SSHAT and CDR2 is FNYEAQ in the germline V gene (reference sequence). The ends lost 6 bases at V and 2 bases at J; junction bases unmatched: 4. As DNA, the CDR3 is TGTGCCAGCAGTTCGGGGACAGGGGGCAATCAGCCCCAGCATTTT. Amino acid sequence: CASSSGTGGNQPQHF. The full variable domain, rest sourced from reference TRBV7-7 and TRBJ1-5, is GAGVSQSPRYKVTKRGQDVTLRCDPISSHATLYWYQQALGQGPEFLTYFNYEAQPDKSGLPSDRFSAERPEGSISTLTIQRTEQRDSAMYRCASSSGTGGNQPQHFGDGTRLSIL.